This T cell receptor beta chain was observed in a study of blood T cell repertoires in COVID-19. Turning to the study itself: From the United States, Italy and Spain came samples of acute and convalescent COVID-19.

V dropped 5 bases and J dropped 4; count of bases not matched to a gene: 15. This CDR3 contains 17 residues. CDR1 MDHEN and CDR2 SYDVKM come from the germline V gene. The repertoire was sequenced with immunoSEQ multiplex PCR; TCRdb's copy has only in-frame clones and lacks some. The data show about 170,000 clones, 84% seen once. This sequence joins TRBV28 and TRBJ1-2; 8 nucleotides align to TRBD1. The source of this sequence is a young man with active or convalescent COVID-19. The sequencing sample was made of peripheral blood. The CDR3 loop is CASSPHTPDRGGYGYTF. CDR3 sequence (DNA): TGTGCCAGCAGTCCTCACACCCCTGACAGGGGAGGCTATGGCTACACCTTC.